This TCR beta chain came from a study of brain T cells in children with intractable seizures. Study-wide results and limits: Pre-surgery blood may have been undersampled, hiding some clones. Only CDR3 sequence similarity suggested viral specificity, without known HCMV serostatus.

About this clone: What it binds is not known.

Per the germline V gene, CDR1 is KGHDR and CDR2 is SFDVKD. The ends were cut back, 4 bases at V and 1 base at J, with 18 bases in the middle. The CDR3 extends over 18 amino acids. TCRdb's copy holds only in-frame clones and misses some; the assay was immunoSEQ multiplex PCR. The sample holds around 340,000 clones; 93% are singletons and the top ten take 5.7%. The sample's time point: blood from clinic visit 5 months post-surgery; TSC patient then seizure free. Only cases whose brain tissue showed the highest T cell transcript signatures were sequenced. At least one anti-epileptic drug was given before surgery.

Specimen: peripheral blood, collected roughly 5 months after surgery. This sequence was found in a boy younger than two with tuberous sclerosis and intractable seizures. The chain is built from TRBV24-1 and TRBJ2-2; perhaps TRBD1 as D (7 bases). DNA of the CDR3: TGTGCCACCAGTGACAGGGTAACAGGGGAGGAGAACACCGGGGAGCTGTTTTTT. It codes for CATSDRVTGEENTGELFF.